This TCR beta chain derives from a study of cytomegalovirus exposure and HLA in healthy donors (dated by TCRdb to the late 2010s). Study-level background: According to a later analysis, the 120 or so validation repertoires were produced on the same platform as the 666 repertoires of the first cohort. To predict cytomegalovirus infection status, the study brought together high-throughput TCR immunosequencing, statistical association of individual TCRs with disease status, and machine learning. The study was designed to test whether signatures of past pathogen exposure could be identified by cataloging public T cell receptors. Along with the approximately 670-subject first cohort, a separate validation cohort of over a hundred different subjects was used. Findings and caveats that apply to the study as a whole: According to the authors, the approach could potentially be generalized to other disease states and immunological phenotypes. The classifier was reported to diagnose cytomegalovirus status with high specificity and sensitivity in both the original and validation cohorts. A few of the identified cytomegalovirus-associated TCR beta chains were confirmed in vitro to be specific for cytomegalovirus antigens. Of the cluster scores, approximately 94% were above 0 in a later analysis, which found that TCRs clustered in the first cohort also tended to co-occur in the 95 to 150 validation repertoires. A later analysis had no HLA typing for the validation cohort, so co-occurrence there was scored across all 130 or so repertoires. While some public TCRs were present in many individuals, most TCR sequences turned up only very rarely across donors. In the study, around 160 TCR beta chains were listed as associated with cytomegalovirus.

As encoded in the germline V gene, CDR1 is LGHNA while CDR2 is YSLEER. Trimming at the junction amounts to 0 bases on V and 0 bases on J, and the germline ends lie 10 bases apart. The CDR3 spans 16 residues, from the cysteine through the phenylalanine. Only the CDR3 DNA is retained, 48 bases long and in frame from the first base. With regard to this clone: This receptor's antigen is unknown. Per-base quality was not reported, and no clone a single base away is much larger than it.

To prepare the library, the immunoSEQ multiplex PCR assay was applied. The original pipeline was this. A statistical classification framework was developed to diagnose cytomegalovirus status using the catalog of TCR beta chain sequences. TCRdb re-hosts the immuneACCESS table, in-frame sequences only. Its copies lack some clones; in the studies checked, an unresolved V gene accounts for under half of them, and the cause for the rest is not known. That table supplies the V and J calls and clone size; D and trimming were determined from the DNA. The sample yields roughly 90,000 clones; 80% to 95% were counted once. The ten most abundant clones make up around 1.2% of the sample. The donors belonged to the validation cohort of approximately 130 subjects, which was separate from the roughly 670-subject first cohort.

The rearrangement joined TRBV4-3 to TRBJ2-3, with the D gene not clear enough to name. This sequence originates from a woman younger than 45 in good health and CMV-seropositive. The sample consisted of PBMCs. Here the CDR3 is given as CASSQDGRSSTDTQYF. The sequenced DNA is TGCGCCAGCAGCCAAGATGGCAGATCTAGCACAGATACGCAGTATTTT.